A single T cell receptor beta chain is shown here with its context. Its antigen is currently unknown. This sample was taken from a study of beta chain features in type 1 diabetes. About the research overall: All samples together contributed 85 million to 120 million sorted cells for examination.

After removal of 10 bases from V and 4 bases from J, the junction contained 6 bases not matched to a gene. Germline CDR1 SGHTA, CDR2 FQGNSA. The CDR3 spans 13 residues. Every bit of the isolated RNA underwent reverse transcription, so sequencing read expressed TCRB transcripts. Measured with immunoSEQ multiplex PCR; TCRdb has only the in-frame clones, and not every one. Here the sample spans 300,000 or so clones, under 8.5% being singletons. Broader study findings: A pattern of fewer insertions and more deletions at VDJ junctions was seen in type 1 diabetes patients. Amplification by PCR could prefer shorter templates, with the same effect in patients and controls. Shorter TCRB CDR3s, moderately but significantly so, were found in Type 1 diabetes patients in all four CD4+ subsets.

The material sequenced was central memory CD4+ T cells from blood. The origin of this receptor is a woman between 18 and 30 years old in good health. The V gene is TRBV7-2, the J gene TRBJ2-2, with 7 nucleotides matching TRBD1. The CDR3 here is CATRGGGTGELFF. The DNA for the CDR3 is TGTGCCACACGAGGGGGCGGCACCGGGGAGCTGTTTTTT.